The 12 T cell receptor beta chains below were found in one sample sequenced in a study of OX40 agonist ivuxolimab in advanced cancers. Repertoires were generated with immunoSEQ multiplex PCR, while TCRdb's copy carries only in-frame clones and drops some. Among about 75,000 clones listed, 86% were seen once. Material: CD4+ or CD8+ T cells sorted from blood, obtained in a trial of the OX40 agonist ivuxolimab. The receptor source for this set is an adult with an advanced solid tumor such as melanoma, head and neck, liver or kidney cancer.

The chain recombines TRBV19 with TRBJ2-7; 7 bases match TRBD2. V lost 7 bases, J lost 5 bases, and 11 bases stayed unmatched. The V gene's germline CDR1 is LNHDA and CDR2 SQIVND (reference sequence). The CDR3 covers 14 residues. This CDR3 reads CASNPLGREDEQYF. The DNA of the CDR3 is TGTGCCAGTAACCCTCTGGGGAGGGAGGACGAGCAGTACTTC.

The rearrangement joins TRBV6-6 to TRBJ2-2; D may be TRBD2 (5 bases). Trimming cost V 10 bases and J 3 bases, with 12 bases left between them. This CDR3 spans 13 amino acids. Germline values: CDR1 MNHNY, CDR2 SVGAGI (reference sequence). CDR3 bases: TGTGCCAACACCGGACTTCACACCGGGGAGCTGTTTTTT. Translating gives CANTGLHTGELFF.

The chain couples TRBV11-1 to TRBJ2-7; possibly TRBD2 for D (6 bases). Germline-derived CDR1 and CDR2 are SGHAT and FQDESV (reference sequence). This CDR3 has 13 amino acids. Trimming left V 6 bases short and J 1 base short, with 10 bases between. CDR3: CASRGGASYEQYF. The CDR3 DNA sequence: TGTGCCAGCAGGGGGGGAGCTTCCTACGAGCAGTACTTC.

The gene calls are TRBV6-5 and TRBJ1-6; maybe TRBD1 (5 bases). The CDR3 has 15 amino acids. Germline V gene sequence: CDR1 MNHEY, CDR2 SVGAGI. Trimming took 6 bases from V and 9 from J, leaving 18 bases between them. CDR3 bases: TGTGCCAGCAGCTCGGGACTGCTAATAGGTTCACCCCTCCACTTT. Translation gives CASSSGLLIGSPLHF.

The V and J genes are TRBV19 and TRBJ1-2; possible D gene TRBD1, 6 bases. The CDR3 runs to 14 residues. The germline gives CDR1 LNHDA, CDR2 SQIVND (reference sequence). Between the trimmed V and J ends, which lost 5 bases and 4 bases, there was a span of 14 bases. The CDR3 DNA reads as TGTGCCAGTAGTCGGGGGGACACCGCCTATGGCTACACCTTC. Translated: CASSRGDTAYGYTF.

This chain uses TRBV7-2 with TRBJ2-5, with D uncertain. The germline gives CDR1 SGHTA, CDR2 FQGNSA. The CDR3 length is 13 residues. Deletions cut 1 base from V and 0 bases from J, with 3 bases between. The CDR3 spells CASSLGYQETQYF. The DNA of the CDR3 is TGTGCCAGCAGCTTAGGGTACCAAGAGACCCAGTACTTC.

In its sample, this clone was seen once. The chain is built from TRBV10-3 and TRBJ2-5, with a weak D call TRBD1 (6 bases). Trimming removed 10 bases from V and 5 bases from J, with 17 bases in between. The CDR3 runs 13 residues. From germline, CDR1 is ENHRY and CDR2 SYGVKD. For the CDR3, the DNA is TGTGCCACCGGACGAAAAACAGGGGAGACCCAGTACTTC. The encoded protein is CATGRKTGETQYF.

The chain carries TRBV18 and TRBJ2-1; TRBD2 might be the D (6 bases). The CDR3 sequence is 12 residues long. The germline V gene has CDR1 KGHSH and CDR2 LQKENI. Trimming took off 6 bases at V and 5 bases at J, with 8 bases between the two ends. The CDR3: CASSRENNEQFF. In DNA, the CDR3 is TGTGCCAGCTCGCGGGAAAACAATGAGCAGTTCTTC.

CDR3 DNA: TGTGCCAGCTCACTCGACAGTCTGACGGGACCCCTCCACTTT. The encoded protein is CASSLDSLTGPLHF. The chain has TRBV18 and TRBJ1-6, with a weak D call TRBD1 (5 bases). V gave up 4 bases and J gave up 12 bases, with 16 bases separating them. CDR3 length: 14 residues. Germline V gene data show CDR1 as KGHSH and CDR2 as LQKENI. The full variable domain, completed using reference TRBV18 and TRBJ1-6, is NAGVMQNPRHLVRRRGQEARLRCSPMKGHSHVYWYRQLPEEGLKFMVYLQKENIIDESGMPKERFSAEFPKEGPSILRIQQVVRGDSAAYFCASSLDSLTGPLHFGNGTRLTVT.

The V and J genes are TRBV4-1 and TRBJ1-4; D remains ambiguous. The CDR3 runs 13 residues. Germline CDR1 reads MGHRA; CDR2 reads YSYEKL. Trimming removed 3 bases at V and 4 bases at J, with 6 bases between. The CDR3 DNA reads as TGCGCCAGCAGCCAGACCTTTAATGAAAAACTGTTTTTT. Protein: CASSQTFNEKLFF.

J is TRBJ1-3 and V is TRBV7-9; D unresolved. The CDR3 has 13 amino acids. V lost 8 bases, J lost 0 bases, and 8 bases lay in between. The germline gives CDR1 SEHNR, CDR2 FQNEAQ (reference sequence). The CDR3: CASGLTSGNTIYF. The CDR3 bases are TGTGCCAGCGGCCTCACCTCTGGAAACACCATATATTTT.

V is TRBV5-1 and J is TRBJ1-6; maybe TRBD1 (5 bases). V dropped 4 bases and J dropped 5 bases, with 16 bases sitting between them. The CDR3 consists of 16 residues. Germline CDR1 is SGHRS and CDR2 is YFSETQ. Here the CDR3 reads CASSAGGGNDNSPLHF. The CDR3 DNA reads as TGCGCCAGCAGCGCGGGCGGGGGAAACGATAATTCACCCCTCCACTTT.